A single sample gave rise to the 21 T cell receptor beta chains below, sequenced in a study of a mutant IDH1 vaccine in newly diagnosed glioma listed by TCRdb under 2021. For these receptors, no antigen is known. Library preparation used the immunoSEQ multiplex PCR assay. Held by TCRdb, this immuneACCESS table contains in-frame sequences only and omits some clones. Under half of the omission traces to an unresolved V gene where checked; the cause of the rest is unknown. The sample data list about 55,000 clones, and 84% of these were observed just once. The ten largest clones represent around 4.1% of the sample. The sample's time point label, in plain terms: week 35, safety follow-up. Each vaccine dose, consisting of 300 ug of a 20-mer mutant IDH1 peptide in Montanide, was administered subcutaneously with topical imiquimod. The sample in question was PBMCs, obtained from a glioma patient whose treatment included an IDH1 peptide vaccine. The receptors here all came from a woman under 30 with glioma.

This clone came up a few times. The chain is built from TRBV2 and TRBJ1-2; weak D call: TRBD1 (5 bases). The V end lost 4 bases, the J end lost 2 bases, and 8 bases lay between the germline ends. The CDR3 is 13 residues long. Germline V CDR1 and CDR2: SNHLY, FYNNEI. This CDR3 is CASSGTGNYGYTF. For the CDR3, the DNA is TGTGCCAGCAGTGGAACAGGCAACTATGGCTACACCTTC.

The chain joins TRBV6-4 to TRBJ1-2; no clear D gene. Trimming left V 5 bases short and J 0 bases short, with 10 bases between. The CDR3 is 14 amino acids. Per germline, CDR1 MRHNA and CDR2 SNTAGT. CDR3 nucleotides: TGTGCCAGCAGTCTCCAGGCCACTAACTATGGCTACACCTTC. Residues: CASSLQATNYGYTF.

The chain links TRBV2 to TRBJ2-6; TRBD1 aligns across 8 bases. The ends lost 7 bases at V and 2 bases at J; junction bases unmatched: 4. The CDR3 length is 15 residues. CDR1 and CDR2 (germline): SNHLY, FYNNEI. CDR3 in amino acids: CASKEDRAGANVLTF. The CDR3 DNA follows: TGTGCCAGCAAAGAGGACAGGGCTGGGGCCAACGTCCTGACTTTC.

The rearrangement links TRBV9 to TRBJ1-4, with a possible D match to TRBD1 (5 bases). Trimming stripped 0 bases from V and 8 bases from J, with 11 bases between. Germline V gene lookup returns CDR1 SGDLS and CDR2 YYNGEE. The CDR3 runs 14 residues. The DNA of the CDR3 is TGTGCCAGCAGCGTAGCCGGGGGGTCCGAAAAACTGTTTTTT. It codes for CASSVAGGSEKLFF.

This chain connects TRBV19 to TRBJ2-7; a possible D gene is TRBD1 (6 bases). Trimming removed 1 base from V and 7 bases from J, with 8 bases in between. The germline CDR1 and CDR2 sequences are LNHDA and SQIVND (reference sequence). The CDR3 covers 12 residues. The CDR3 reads CASSIVTGEQYF. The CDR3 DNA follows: TGTGCCAGTAGTATAGTAACAGGGGAGCAGTACTTC.

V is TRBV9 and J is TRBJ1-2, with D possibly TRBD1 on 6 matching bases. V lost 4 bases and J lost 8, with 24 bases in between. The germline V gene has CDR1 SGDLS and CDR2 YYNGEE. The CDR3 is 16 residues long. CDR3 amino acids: CASSPEGGPALRGYTF. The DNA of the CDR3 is TGTGCCAGCAGCCCCGAGGGGGGACCCGCCTTGCGGGGCTACACCTTC.

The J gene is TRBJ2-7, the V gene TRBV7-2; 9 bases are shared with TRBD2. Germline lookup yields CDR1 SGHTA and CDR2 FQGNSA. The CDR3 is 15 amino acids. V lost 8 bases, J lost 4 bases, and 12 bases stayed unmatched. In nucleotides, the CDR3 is TGTGCCAGCCTGAATCTAGCGGGGCCTACTTACGAGCAGTACTTC. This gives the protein CASLNLAGPTYEQYF.

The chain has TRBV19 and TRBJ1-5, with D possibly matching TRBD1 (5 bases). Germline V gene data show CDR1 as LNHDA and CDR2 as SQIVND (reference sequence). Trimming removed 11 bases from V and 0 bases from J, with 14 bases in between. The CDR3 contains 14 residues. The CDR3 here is CALGENYSNQPQHF. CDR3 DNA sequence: TGTGCCCTGGGGGAGAACTATAGCAATCAGCCCCAGCATTTT.

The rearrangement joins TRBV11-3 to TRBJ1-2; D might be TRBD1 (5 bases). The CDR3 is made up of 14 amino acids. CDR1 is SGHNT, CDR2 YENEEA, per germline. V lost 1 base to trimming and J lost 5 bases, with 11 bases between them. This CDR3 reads CASSLVDSQYGYTF. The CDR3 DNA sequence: TGTGCCAGCAGCTTAGTTGACAGTCAATATGGCTACACCTTC.

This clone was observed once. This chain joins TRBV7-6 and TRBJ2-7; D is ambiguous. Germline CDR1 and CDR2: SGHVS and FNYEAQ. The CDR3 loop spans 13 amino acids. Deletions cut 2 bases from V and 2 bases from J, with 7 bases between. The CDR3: CASSLRPAYEQYF. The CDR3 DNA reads TGTGCCAGCAGCTTACGTCCCGCCTACGAGCAGTACTTC. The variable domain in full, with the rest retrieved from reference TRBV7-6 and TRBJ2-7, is GAGVSQSPRYKVTKRGQDVALRCDPISGHVSLYWYRQALGQGPEFLTYFNYEAQQDKSGLPNDRFSAERPEGSISTLTIQRTEQRDSAMYRCASSLRPAYEQYFGPGTRLTVT.

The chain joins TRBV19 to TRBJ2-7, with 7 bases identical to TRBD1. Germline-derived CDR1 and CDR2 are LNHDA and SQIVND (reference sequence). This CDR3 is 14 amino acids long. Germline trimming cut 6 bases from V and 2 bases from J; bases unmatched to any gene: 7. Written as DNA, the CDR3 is TGTGCCAGTAGGAGCCGGGACAGAGCCTACGAGCAGTACTTC. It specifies CASRSRDRAYEQYF.

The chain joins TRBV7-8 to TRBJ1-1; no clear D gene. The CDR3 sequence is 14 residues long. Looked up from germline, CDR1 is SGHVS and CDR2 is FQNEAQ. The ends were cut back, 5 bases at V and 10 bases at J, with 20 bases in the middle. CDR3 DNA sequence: TGTGCCAGCAGCCCGCAACCCGGGCCGCGCCCAGCTTTCTTT. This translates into CASSPQPGPRPAFF.

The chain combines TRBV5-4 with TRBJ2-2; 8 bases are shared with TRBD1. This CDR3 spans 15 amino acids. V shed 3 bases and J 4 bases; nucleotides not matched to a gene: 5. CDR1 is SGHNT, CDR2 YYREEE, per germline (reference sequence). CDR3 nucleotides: TGTGCCAGCAGCTCTCGGACAGGGCTCACCGGGGAGCTGTTTTTT. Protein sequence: CASSSRTGLTGELFF.

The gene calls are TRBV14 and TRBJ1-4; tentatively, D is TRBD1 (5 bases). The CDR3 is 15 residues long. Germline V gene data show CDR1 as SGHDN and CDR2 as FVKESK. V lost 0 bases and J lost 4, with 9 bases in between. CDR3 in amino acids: CASSQDWGYNEKLFF. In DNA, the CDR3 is TGTGCCAGCAGCCAAGACTGGGGGTATAATGAAAAACTGTTTTTT.

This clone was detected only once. In DNA form, the CDR3 reads TGTGCCAGCAGCTTAATGACACCTACTGAAGCTTTCTTT. Its translation: CASSLMTPTEAFF. The V call is TRBV7-3, the J call TRBJ1-1; D unresolved. CDR3 size: 13 residues. V was pared by 1 base and J by 5 bases, with 8 bases between. Germline lookup yields CDR1 SGHTA and CDR2 FQGTGA.

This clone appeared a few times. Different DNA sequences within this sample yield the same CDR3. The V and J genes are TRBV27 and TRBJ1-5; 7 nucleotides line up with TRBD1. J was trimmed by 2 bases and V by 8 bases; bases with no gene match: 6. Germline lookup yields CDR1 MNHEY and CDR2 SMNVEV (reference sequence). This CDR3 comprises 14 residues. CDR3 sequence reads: CASSLDRGNQPQHF. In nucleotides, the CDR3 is TGTGCCAGCTCACTAGACAGGGGCAATCAGCCCCAGCATTTT.

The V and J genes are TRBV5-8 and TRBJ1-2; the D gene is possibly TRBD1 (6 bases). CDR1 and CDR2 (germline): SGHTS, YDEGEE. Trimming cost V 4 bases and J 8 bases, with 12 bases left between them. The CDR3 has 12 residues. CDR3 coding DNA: TGTGCCAGCAGCCCAGGGGACACCGGCTACACCTTC. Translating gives CASSPGDTGYTF.

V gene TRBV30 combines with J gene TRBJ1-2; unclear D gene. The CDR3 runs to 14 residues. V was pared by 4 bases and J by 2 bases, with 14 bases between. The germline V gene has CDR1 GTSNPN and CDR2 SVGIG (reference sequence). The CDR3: CAWTLGGINYGYTF. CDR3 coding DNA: TGTGCCTGGACCCTGGGAGGAATCAACTATGGCTACACCTTC.

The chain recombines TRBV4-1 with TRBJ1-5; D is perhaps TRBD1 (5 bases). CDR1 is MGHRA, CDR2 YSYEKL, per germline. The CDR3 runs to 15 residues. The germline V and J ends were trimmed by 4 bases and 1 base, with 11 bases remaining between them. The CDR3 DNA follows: TGCGCCAGCAGCCGTGGAGAGGGGAGCAATCAGCCCCAGCATTTT. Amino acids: CASSRGEGSNQPQHF.

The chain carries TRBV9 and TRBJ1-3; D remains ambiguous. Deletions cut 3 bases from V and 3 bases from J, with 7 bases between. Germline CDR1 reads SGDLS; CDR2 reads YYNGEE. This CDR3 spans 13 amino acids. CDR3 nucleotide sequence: TGTGCCAGCAGCGCGACGGTTGGAAACACCATATATTTT. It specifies CASSATVGNTIYF.

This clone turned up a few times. Here the CDR3 DNA reads TGTGCCAGCAGTCCTGACAGGGGTGCCGGGGAGCTGTTTTTT. Protein sequence: CASSPDRGAGELFF. The V gene is TRBV2, the J gene TRBJ2-2; TRBD1 aligns across 8 bases. Looked up from germline, CDR1 is SNHLY and CDR2 is FYNNEI. V was clipped by 5 bases and J by 6 bases; unmatched bases: 5. There are 14 residues in the CDR3.